These 9 T cell receptor beta chains were all obtained from the same sample, sequenced in a study of human T cells and chemical hapten exposure. Time point indicated: patch test 2, 6 weeks after DPC sensitization. Regarding treatment: therapeutic diphenylcyclopropenone sensitization with weekly scalp DPC. MiXCR, run by TCRdb on the RACE reads, gives a single entry per CDR3 protein. The repertoire consists of over 130,000 distinct CDR3 sequences, with approximately 10% occurring once and the leading ten covering less than 1.5%. The source was whole blood, collected in connection with sensitization to the hapten diphenylcyclopropenone (DPC). The receptor source for this set is a woman aged 45-65 years with alopecia areata. Some clones in this sample may be carry-over from other donors' samples.

This clonotype was seen repeatedly, ten times or more. Here the CDR3 DNA reads TGCAGCGCAACGGGACAGGGGGCTTGGGGCTACACCTTC. Protein: CSATGQGAWGYTF. V is TRBV29-1 and J is TRBJ1-2; 12 bases map to TRBD1. The ends lost 7 bases at V and 8 bases at J; junction bases unmatched: 8. The germline gives CDR1 SQVTM, CDR2 ANQGSEA. This CDR3 region has 13 residues.

The sample holds a few counts of this clonotype. The chain joins TRBV3-1 to TRBJ2-5, with 9 bases identical to TRBD2. Germline V gene data show CDR1 as LGHDT and CDR2 as YNNKEL (reference sequence). V was clipped by 3 bases and J by 3 bases; unmatched bases: 5. There are 15 residues in the CDR3. In DNA, the CDR3 is TGTGCCAGCAGCCATACCCTAGCGGGAAAAGAGACCCAGTACTTC. Protein sequence: CASSHTLAGKETQYF.

The chain uses TRBV3-1 and TRBJ2-5; 7 bases are shared with TRBD1. V lost 5 bases and J lost 5; bases outside the gene matches: 11. The germline V gene encodes CDR1 LGHDT and CDR2 YNNKEL (reference sequence). The CDR3 loop spans 15 amino acids. The CDR3 nucleotides are TGTGCCAGCAGCTGGACGGGACAGTTCTCCGAGACCCAGTACTTC. Amino acid sequence: CASSWTGQFSETQYF.

This clonotype was observed a handful of times. This sequence joins TRBV6-5 and TRBJ1-1; 8 bases line up with TRBD1. V lost 2 bases and J lost 5; bases outside the gene matches: 1. There are 13 residues in the CDR3. Germline V gives CDR1 MNHEY, CDR2 SVGAGI. This CDR3 is CASSYNRGTEAFF. The CDR3 nucleotides read TGTGCCAGCAGTTACAACAGGGGGACTGAAGCTTTCTTT.

The J gene is TRBJ2-3, the V gene TRBV6-2 or TRBV6-3; 7 nucleotides align to TRBD1. The CDR3 has 14 amino acids. The trim removed 5 bases at V and 5 bases at J, leaving 7 bases unmatched. Germline V gene data show CDR1 as MNHEY and CDR2 as SVGEGT. DNA for the CDR3: TGTGCCAGCAGTCTAAGACAGGGTGGAGATACGCAGTATTTT. Protein product: CASSLRQGGDTQYF.

The V call is TRBV5-1, the J call TRBJ2-5, with D uncertain. Between the trimmed V and J ends, which lost 1 base and 5 bases, there was a span of 12 bases. This CDR3 contains 14 residues. The germline V gene encodes CDR1 SGHRS and CDR2 YFSETQ. In DNA, the CDR3 is TGCGCCAGCAGCTTGACCCCTGACGCGGAGACCCAGTACTTC. Translating gives CASSLTPDAETQYF.

This clonotype turned up a few times. This rearrangement joins TRBV3-1 to TRBJ2-7; D is possibly TRBD2 (6 bases). V shed 0 bases and J shed 6 bases, with 12 bases lying between them. The CDR3 covers 14 residues. Germline CDR1 is LGHDT and CDR2 is YNNKEL (reference sequence). The chain's CDR3 is CASSQDPRGGEQYF. The CDR3 DNA reads TGTGCCAGCAGCCAAGATCCTAGGGGAGGCGAGCAGTACTTC.

The rearrangement joins TRBV5-1 to TRBJ1-5, with D perhaps matching TRBD1 (6 bases). Germline CDR1 SGHRS, CDR2 YFSETQ. This CDR3 contains 16 residues. The V end was cut by 4 bases, the J end by 0 bases, with 14 bases between. This CDR3 is CASSPGGARSNQPQHF. CDR3 DNA sequence: TGCGCCAGCAGCCCCGGGGGGGCTCGTAGCAATCAGCCCCAGCATTTT.

This clonotype appeared many times. The rearrangement links TRBV20-1 to TRBJ2-7, with TRBD2 identical over 9 bases. V lost 2 bases, J lost 3 bases, and 8 bases stayed unmatched. The CDR3 spans 15 residues. Germline V gene data show CDR1 as DFQATT and CDR2 as SNEGSKA (reference sequence). The CDR3 reads CSARQRGALFYEQYF. CDR3 in DNA: TGCAGTGCTAGACAGCGGGGGGCTTTGTTCTACGAGCAGTACTTC.